Listed below are T cell receptor beta chains from one sample, sequenced in a study of blood T cell repertoires in COVID-19. This table comes from immunoSEQ multiplex PCR, and its TCRdb copy is limited to in-frame clones, with some not included. The table lists about 53,000 clones, roughly 79% of them singletons, with around 15% in the top ten. The specimen sequenced was peripheral blood. Every receptor here comes from a human donor in a cohort sampled during active COVID-19. CDR3s include the opening cysteine and the closing phenylalanine or tryptophan. Fields, in order: V gene, J gene, D gene, CDR3 protein. D genes are given only for firm matches.

V gene: TRBV3-1/TRBV3-2
J gene: TRBJ1-2
D gene: TRBD1
CDR3 protein: CASSRSVGTGGRYGYTF

V gene: TRBV9
J gene: TRBJ1-1
D gene: -
CDR3 protein: CASSVAVDWNTEAFF

V gene: TRBV5-1
J gene: TRBJ2-2
D gene: -
CDR3 protein: CASSTGGFNTGELFF

V gene: TRBV6-5
J gene: TRBJ2-3
D gene: TRBD2
CDR3 protein: CASHGGGRTDTQYF

V gene: TRBV7-6
J gene: TRBJ2-1
D gene: -
CDR3 protein: CASSFSAGARYEQFF

V gene: TRBV6-2/TRBV6-3
J gene: TRBJ2-3
D gene: TRBD2
CDR3 protein: CASTPGGIDTQYF

V gene: TRBV7-3
J gene: TRBJ2-5
D gene: -
CDR3 protein: CASSLTGPRGGETQYF

V gene: TRBV27
J gene: TRBJ1-2
D gene: -
CDR3 protein: CASSRRVANYGYTF

V gene: TRBV11-3
J gene: TRBJ1-2
D gene: -
CDR3 protein: CASSLRGHLGYTF

V gene: TRBV4-3
J gene: TRBJ1-6
D gene: -
CDR3 protein: CASSQEVWGPNSPLHF

V gene: TRBV6-5
J gene: TRBJ1-1
D gene: -
CDR3 protein: CASSYRVRGSTEAFF

V gene: TRBV6-5
J gene: TRBJ2-2
D gene: TRBD2
CDR3 protein: CASSPLAGVTGELFF

V gene: TRBV5-6
J gene: TRBJ2-7
D gene: -
CDR3 protein: CASSRGYEQYF

V gene: TRBV7-2
J gene: TRBJ2-7
D gene: -
CDR3 protein: CASSEARQHEQYF

V gene: TRBV5-1
J gene: TRBJ2-3
D gene: -
CDR3 protein: CASSLSQGSDTQYF

V gene: TRBV4-3
J gene: TRBJ2-3
D gene: TRBD1
CDR3 protein: CASSPTGQGTDTQYF

V gene: TRBV30
J gene: TRBJ2-7
D gene: -
CDR3 protein: CAWSAWLAPYEQYF

V gene: TRBV28
J gene: TRBJ2-3
D gene: TRBD2
CDR3 protein: CASSFRGVDTQYF

V gene: TRBV4-1
J gene: TRBJ2-1
D gene: -
CDR3 protein: CASSQALLTYNEQFF

V gene: TRBV27
J gene: TRBJ2-1
D gene: TRBD1
CDR3 protein: CASSRGQGYNEQFF

V gene: TRBV25-1
J gene: TRBJ1-5
D gene: TRBD1
CDR3 protein: CATAKQGNNQPQHF

V gene: TRBV2
J gene: TRBJ1-1
D gene: -
CDR3 protein: CASSDPGLSNTEAFF

V gene: TRBV19
J gene: TRBJ1-1
D gene: -
CDR3 protein: CASSNLPPDSSNTEAFF

V gene: TRBV5-5
J gene: TRBJ2-1
D gene: -
CDR3 protein: CASSFLGDEQFF

V gene: TRBV14
J gene: TRBJ1-2
D gene: -
CDR3 protein: CASSQGRGQSYTF

V gene: TRBV7-2
J gene: TRBJ1-1
D gene: -
CDR3 protein: CASSLAQGNTEAFF

V gene: TRBV7-9
J gene: TRBJ2-5
D gene: -
CDR3 protein: CASSPTGVQETQYF

V gene: TRBV6-5
J gene: TRBJ1-1
D gene: -
CDR3 protein: CASTLHLMNTEAFF

V gene: TRBV5-5
J gene: TRBJ1-6
D gene: -
CDR3 protein: CASSLYEQSNSPLHF

V gene: TRBV9
J gene: TRBJ1-2
D gene: -
CDR3 protein: CASSAGETNGYTF

V gene: TRBV15
J gene: TRBJ2-2
D gene: TRBD2
CDR3 protein: CATSRVGRTSGIRPGELFF

V gene: TRBV27
J gene: TRBJ2-2
D gene: -
CDR3 protein: CASSFLAVTGELFF

V gene: TRBV30
J gene: TRBJ2-3
D gene: -
CDR3 protein: CAWSAQLGGAGDTQYF

V gene: TRBV3-1/TRBV3-2
J gene: TRBJ1-1
D gene: -
CDR3 protein: CASSPQINTEAFF

V gene: TRBV28
J gene: TRBJ2-7
D gene: -
CDR3 protein: CASRETRDEQYF

V gene: TRBV7-2
J gene: TRBJ2-2
D gene: TRBD2
CDR3 protein: CASRRAGEAGELFF

V gene: TRBV3-1/TRBV3-2
J gene: TRBJ2-3
D gene: TRBD2
CDR3 protein: CASSPGLGDTDTQYF

V gene: TRBV5-1
J gene: TRBJ1-2
D gene: TRBD1
CDR3 protein: CASSLAAGTGDGYTF

V gene: TRBV27
J gene: TRBJ2-7
D gene: TRBD2
CDR3 protein: CASRVLAVGTYEQYF

V gene: TRBV28
J gene: TRBJ2-2
D gene: TRBD1
CDR3 protein: CATLPGQGTAGELFF

V gene: TRBV7-9
J gene: TRBJ1-1
D gene: -
CDR3 protein: CASSLDMNTEAFF

V gene: TRBV24-1
J gene: TRBJ2-5
D gene: -
CDR3 protein: CATSDSRDIEETQYF

V gene: TRBV5-1
J gene: TRBJ2-2
D gene: TRBD2
CDR3 protein: CASSFSSGGLGEELFF

V gene: TRBV7-8
J gene: TRBJ1-1
D gene: -
CDR3 protein: CASSYRTRAGEKYTEAFF

V gene: TRBV18
J gene: TRBJ2-5
D gene: -
CDR3 protein: CASSPAGFQETQYF

V gene: TRBV4-1
J gene: TRBJ2-1
D gene: -
CDR3 protein: CASSQGLDYYNEQFF

V gene: TRBV9
J gene: TRBJ2-5
D gene: -
CDR3 protein: CASSVGERRQETQYF

V gene: TRBV6-5
J gene: TRBJ1-6
D gene: -
CDR3 protein: CASSPRFGENSPLHF

V gene: TRBV10-3
J gene: TRBJ2-1
D gene: TRBD2
CDR3 protein: CAIWRPAGGFNRGEQFF